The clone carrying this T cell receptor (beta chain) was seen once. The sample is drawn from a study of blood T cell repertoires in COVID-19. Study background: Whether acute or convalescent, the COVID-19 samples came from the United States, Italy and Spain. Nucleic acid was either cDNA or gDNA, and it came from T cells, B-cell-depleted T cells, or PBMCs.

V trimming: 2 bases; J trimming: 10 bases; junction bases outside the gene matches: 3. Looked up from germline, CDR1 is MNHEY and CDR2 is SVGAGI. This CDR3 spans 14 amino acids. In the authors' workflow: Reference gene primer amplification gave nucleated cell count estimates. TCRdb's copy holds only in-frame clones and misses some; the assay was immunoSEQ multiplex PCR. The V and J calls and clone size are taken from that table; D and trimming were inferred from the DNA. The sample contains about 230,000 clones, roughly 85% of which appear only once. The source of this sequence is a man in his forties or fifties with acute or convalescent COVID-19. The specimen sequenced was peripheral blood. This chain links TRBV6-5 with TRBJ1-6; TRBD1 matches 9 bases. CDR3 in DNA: TGTGCCAGCAGTTACAGGACAGGGGACTCACCCCTCCACTTT. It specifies CASSYRTGDSPLHF.